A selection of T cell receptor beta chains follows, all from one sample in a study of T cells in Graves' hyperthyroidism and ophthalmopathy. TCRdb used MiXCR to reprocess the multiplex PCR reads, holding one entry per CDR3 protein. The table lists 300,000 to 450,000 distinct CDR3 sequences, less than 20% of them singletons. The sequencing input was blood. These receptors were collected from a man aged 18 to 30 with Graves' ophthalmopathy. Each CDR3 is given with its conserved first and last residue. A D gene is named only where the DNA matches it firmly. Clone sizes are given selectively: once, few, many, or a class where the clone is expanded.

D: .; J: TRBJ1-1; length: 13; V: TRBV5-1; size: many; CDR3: CASSPPGATEAFF; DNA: TGCGCCAGCAGCCCCCCGGGGGCCACTGAAGCTTTCTTT
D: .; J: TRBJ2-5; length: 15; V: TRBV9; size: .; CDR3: CASSVASTLQETQYF; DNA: TGTGCCAGCAGCGTAGCCTCGACTTTACAAGAGACCCAGTACTTC
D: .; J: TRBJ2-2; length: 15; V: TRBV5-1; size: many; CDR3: CASSLVEHHTGELFF; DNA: TGCGCCAGCAGCTTGGTGGAGCATCACACCGGGGAGCTGTTTTTT
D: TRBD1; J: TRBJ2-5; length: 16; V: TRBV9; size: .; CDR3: CASSVGGRTGVETQYF; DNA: TGTGCCAGCAGCGTAGGGGGAAGGACAGGGGTTGAGACCCAGTACTTC
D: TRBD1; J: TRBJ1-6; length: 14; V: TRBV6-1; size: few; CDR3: CASTPGQGGSPLHF; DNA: TGTGCCAGCACCCCGGGACAGGGGGGATCACCCCTCCACTTT
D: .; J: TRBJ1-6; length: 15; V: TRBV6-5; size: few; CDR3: CASSYGHPDNSPLHF; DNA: TGTGCCAGCAGTTACGGGCACCCAGATAATTCACCCCTCCACTTT
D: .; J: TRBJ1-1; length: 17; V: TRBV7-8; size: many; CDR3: CASSLAPQGRLNTEAFF; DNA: TGTGCCAGCAGCTTAGCCCCACAGGGTCGACTGAACACTGAAGCTTTCTTT
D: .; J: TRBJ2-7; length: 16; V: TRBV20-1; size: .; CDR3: CSAPGGRRLSPYEQYF; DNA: TGCAGTGCCCCAGGGGGGAGACGATTATCCCCCTACGAGCAGTACTTC
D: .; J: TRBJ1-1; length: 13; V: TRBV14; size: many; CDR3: CASSQVQTSEAFF; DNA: TGTGCCAGCAGCCAAGTACAGACTTCTGAAGCTTTCTTT
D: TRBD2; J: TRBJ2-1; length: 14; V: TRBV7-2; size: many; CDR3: CASSLGSGGVEQFF; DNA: TGTGCCAGCAGCTTAGGTAGCGGGGGGGTTGAGCAGTTCTTC
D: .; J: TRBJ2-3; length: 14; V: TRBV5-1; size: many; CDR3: CASSLVGAEDTQYF; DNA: TGCGCCAGCAGCTTGGTGGGCGCGGAGGATACGCAGTATTTT
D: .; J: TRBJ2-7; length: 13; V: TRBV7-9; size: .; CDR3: CVAGAGGYDEQYF; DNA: TGTGTCGCAGGAGCCGGGGGCTACGACGAGCAGTACTTC
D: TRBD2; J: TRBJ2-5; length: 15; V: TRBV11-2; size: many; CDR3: CASNGRAGPQETQYF; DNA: TGTGCCAGCAACGGGAGGGCAGGGCCCCAAGAGACCCAGTACTTC
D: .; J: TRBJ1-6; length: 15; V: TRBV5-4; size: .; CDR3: CASSPRGDRNSPLHF; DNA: TGTGCCAGCAGCCCCCGGGGAGACAGGAATTCACCCCTCCACTTT
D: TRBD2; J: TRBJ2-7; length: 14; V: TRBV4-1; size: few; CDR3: CASSQDRGELAQYF; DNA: TGCGCCAGCAGCCAAGATCGGGGGGAGCTGGCGCAGTACTTC
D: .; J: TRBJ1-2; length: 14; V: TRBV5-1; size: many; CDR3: CASSFGGLDHGYTF; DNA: TGCGCCAGCAGCTTCGGAGGACTTGACCATGGCTACACCTTC
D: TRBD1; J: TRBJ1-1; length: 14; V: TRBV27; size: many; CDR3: CASRTGAQNTEAFF; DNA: TGTGCCAGTCGGACAGGGGCTCAGAACACTGAAGCTTTCTTT
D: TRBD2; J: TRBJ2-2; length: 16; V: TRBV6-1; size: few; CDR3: CASSSLAGAVTGELFF; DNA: TGTGCCAGCAGTTCCCTAGCGGGGGCCGTCACCGGGGAGCTGTTTTTT
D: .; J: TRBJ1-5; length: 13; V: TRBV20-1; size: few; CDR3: CSALGWVNQPQHF; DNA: TGCAGTGCTCTGGGCTGGGTAAATCAGCCCCAGCATTTT
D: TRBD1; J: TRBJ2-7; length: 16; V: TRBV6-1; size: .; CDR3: CASRSLGQGRSYEQYF; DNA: TGTGCCAGCAGGTCGTTGGGACAGGGGAGATCCTACGAGCAGTACTTC
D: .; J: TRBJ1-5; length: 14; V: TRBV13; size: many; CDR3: CASSLRGFNQPQHF; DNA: TGTGCCAGCAGCTTAAGGGGTTTCAATCAGCCCCAGCATTTT
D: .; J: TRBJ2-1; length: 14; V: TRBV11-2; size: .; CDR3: CASSWGAEYNEQFF; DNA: TGTGCCAGCAGCTGGGGGGCGGAATACAATGAGCAGTTCTTC